This T cell receptor (beta chain) was captured in a study of shared clonotypes between healthy human individuals. Study details: The donor pool was made up of two women and three men aged 18 to 49. CD4 naive cells filled three plates per donor, CD4 memory three, CD8 naive two and CD8 memory one. Study results and limitations: Non-shared clonotypes displayed generation probabilities falling below those of clonotypes present in all four donors.

Trimming stripped 1 base from V and 3 bases from J, with 9 bases between. CDR1 is SEHNR, CDR2 FQNEAQ, per germline (reference sequence). The CDR3 loop spans 14 amino acids. Deep-level running was used for the assay. The protocol was immunoSEQ multiplex PCR, while the TCRdb copy is restricted to in-frame clones and leaves out a portion. The sample contains approximately 2,300,000 clones, 85% to 95% of which appear only once. As regards this clone: Its antigen is as yet unknown.

This receptor was obtained from a man aged 18 to 30 in good health. Some clones in this sample may be carry-over from other donors' samples. The sample was naive CD4+ T cells from PBMCs. The subset denotes: CD45RA+ positively selected. The J gene is TRBJ1-1, the V gene TRBV7-9, with D hard to call. CDR3 sequence (DNA): TGTGCCAGCAGCTTAGAGCGTCGGGACACTGAAGCTTTCTTT. It specifies CASSLERRDTEAFF.